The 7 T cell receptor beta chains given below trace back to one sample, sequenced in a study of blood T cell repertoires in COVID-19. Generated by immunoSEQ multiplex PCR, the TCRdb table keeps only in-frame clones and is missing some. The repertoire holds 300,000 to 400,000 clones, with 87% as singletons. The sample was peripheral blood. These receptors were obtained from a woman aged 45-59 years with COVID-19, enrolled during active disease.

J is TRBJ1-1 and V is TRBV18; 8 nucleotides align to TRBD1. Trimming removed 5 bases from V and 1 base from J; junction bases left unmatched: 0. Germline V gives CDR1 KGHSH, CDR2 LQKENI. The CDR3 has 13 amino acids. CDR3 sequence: CASSDRGNTEAFF. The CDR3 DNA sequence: TGTGCCAGCTCAGACAGGGGGAACACTGAAGCTTTCTTT.

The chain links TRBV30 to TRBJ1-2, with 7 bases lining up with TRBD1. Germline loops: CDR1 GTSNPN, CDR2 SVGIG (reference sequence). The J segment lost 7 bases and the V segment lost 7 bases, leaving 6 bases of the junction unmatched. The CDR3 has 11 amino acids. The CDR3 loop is CASVQGFGYTF. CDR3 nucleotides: TGTGCCTCAGTACAGGGGTTTGGCTACACCTTC.

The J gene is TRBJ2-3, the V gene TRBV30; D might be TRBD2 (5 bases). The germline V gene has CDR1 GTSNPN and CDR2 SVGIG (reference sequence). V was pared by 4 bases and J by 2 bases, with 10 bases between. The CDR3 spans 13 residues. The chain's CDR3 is CAWTSSYTDTQYF. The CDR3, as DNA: TGTGCCTGGACTAGCAGCTACACAGATACGCAGTATTTT.

CDR3 loop: CASSVGSGSSTDTQYF. CDR3 DNA: TGTGCCAGCAGCGTAGGGAGCGGGTCTAGCACAGATACGCAGTATTTT. The chain recombines TRBV9 with TRBJ2-3; D is possibly TRBD2 (6 bases). The CDR3 totals 16 residues. CDR1 is SGDLS and CDR2 is YYNGEE in the germline V gene. V gave up 0 bases and J gave up 0 bases, with 11 bases separating them.

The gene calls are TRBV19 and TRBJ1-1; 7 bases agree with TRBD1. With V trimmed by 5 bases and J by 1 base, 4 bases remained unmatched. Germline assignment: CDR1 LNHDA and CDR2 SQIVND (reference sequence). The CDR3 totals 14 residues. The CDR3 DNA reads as TGTGCCAGTAGTCCCTGGACAGGGAACACTGAAGCTTTCTTT. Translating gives CASSPWTGNTEAFF. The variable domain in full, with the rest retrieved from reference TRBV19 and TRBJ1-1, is DGGITQSPKYLFRKEGQNVTLSCEQNLNHDAMYWYRQDPGQGLRLIYYSQIVNDFQKGDIAEGYSVSREKKESFPLTVTSAQKNPTAFYLCASSPWTGNTEAFFGQGTRLTVV.

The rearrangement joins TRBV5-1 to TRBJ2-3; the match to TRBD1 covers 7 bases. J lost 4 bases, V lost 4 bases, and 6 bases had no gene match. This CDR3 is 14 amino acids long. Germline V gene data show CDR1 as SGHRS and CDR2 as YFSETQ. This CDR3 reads CASSQGTAADTQYF. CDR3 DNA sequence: TGCGCCAGCAGCCAAGGGACAGCCGCAGATACGCAGTATTTT.

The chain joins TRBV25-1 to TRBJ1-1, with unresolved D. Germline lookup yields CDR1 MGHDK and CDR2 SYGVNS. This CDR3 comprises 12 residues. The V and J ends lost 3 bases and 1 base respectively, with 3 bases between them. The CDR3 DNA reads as TGTGCCAGCAGTGAGCGGAACACTGAAGCTTTCTTT. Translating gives CASSERNTEAFF.